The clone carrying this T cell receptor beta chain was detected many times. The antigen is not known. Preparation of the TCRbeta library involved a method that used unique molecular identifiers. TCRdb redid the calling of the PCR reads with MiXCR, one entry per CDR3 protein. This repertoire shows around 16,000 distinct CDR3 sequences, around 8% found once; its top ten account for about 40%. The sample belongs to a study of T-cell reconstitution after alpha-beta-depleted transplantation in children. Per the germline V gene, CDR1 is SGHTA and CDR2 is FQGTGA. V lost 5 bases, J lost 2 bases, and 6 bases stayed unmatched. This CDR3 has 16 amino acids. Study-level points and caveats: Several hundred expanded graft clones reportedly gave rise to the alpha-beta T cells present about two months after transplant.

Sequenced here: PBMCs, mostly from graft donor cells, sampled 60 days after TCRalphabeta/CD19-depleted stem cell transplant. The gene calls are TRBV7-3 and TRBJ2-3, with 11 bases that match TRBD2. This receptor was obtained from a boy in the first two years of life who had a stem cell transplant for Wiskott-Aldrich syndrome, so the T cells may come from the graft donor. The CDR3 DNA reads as TGTGCCAGCAGCAGACTAGCGGGACACTCCACAGATACGCAGTATTTT. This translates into CASSRLAGHSTDTQYF.